One and the same sample provided the 16 T cell receptor beta chains below, sequenced in a study of beta chain features in type 1 diabetes. Sequenced material consisted of expressed TCRB transcripts (all of the isolated RNA was reverse transcribed). Profiling relied on immunoSEQ multiplex PCR, and the TCRdb table lists in-frame clones only, not all of them. In the table there are under 250,000 clones, around an eighth of which are singletons. Sample: naive CD4+ T cells from blood. The receptors here all came from a woman in her forties in good health.

On this clone itself: Sequence at one end of the junction differs from germline and may be a read error. This chain uses TRBV10-3 with TRBJ1-6, with D possibly being TRBD1 (5 bases). The CDR3 totals 14 residues. Germline lookup yields CDR1 ENHRY and CDR2 SYGVKD. In DNA, the CDR3 is TGTGCCAGCAGTCGTCCAGGGAATAATTCACCCCTCCACTTT. This gives the protein CASSRPGNNSPLHF.

This clone was seen only a few times. The chain is built from TRBV2 and TRBJ2-5; D unresolved. Trimming pared 3 bases from V and 2 bases from J, leaving 7 bases between. Germline loops: CDR1 SNHLY, CDR2 FYNNEI. The CDR3 has 13 residues. CDR3 amino acids: CASSEESQETQYF. For the CDR3, the DNA is TGTGCCAGCAGTGAGGAGTCACAAGAGACCCAGTACTTC.

This clone was detected a few times. The chain combines TRBV11-2 with TRBJ1-5, with 7 nucleotides matching TRBD1. Germline V gives CDR1 SGHAT, CDR2 FQNNGV. This CDR3 spans 13 amino acids. Trimming removed 3 bases from V and 5 bases from J; junction bases left unmatched: 1. The DNA of the CDR3 is TGTGCCAGCAGCTTCACAGGGGATCAGCCCCAGCATTTT. Its translation: CASSFTGDQPQHF.

This sequence joins TRBV18 and TRBJ2-3; 8 bases map to TRBD1. The CDR3 consists of 16 residues. The germline V gene has CDR1 KGHSH and CDR2 LQKENI. V lost 1 base to trimming and J lost 4 bases; unmatched junction nucleotides: 7. Here the CDR3 DNA reads TGTGCCAGCTCACCACAGGACAGGGATAATCCAGATACGCAGTATTTT. Amino acids: CASSPQDRDNPDTQYF.

This chain connects TRBV10-1 to TRBJ2-3, with 7 bases aligning to TRBD1. The V gene's germline CDR1 is WNHNN and CDR2 SYGVQD (reference sequence). The CDR3 consists of 16 residues. The junction had 8 bases not matched to a gene; V was cut back by 4 bases and J by 1 base. CDR3 in amino acids: CASSALRQGGTDTQYF. The CDR3 DNA reads TGCGCCAGCAGTGCCCTCCGACAGGGCGGCACAGATACGCAGTATTTT.

This clone appeared a few times. V and J are TRBV7-9 and TRBJ1-4; 7 nucleotides match TRBD1. Per the germline V gene, CDR1 is SEHNR and CDR2 is FQNEAQ (reference sequence). The CDR3 is made up of 17 amino acids. The junction had 18 bases not matched to a gene; V was cut back by 8 bases and J by 6 bases. The chain's CDR3 is CASVSGTETQVDEKLFF. In DNA, the CDR3 is TGTGCCAGCGTTAGTGGGACAGAAACGCAGGTCGATGAAAAACTGTTTTTT.

This chain links TRBV5-1 with TRBJ2-7; 9 bases fit TRBD1. The junction had 9 bases not matched to a gene; V was cut back by 0 bases and J by 5 bases. CDR3 size: 16 residues. Germline lookup yields CDR1 SGHRS and CDR2 YFSETQ. CDR3 sequence (DNA): TGCGCCAGCAGCTTGGAATTGGGACAGGGTCGGGACGAGCAGTACTTC. It specifies CASSLELGQGRDEQYF.

This clone occurred a few times. The chain employs TRBV7-9 and TRBJ1-5; TRBD1 might be the D (6 bases). The CDR3 loop spans 15 amino acids. V lost 3 bases and J lost 7, with 16 bases in between. Germline lookup yields CDR1 SEHNR and CDR2 FQNEAQ (reference sequence). Here the CDR3 reads CASSLGTPGEQPQHF. In nucleotides, the CDR3 is TGTGCCAGCAGCTTGGGGACGCCAGGGGAACAGCCCCAGCATTTT.

The V and J genes are TRBV7-2 and TRBJ2-3; 7 bases map to TRBD1. CDR1 is SGHTA and CDR2 is FQGNSA in the germline V gene. J gave up 1 base and V 1 base, and 5 bases lay outside the gene matches. The CDR3 is 16 amino acids. As DNA, the CDR3 is TGTGCCAGCAGCTTAGGGTCTACAGGGGGCACAGATACGCAGTATTTT. Translation gives CASSLGSTGGTDTQYF. The variable domain in full, completed from reference TRBV7-2 and TRBJ2-3, reads GAGVSQSPSNKVTEKGKDVELRCDPISGHTALYWYRQSLGQGLEFLIYFQGNSAPDKSGLPSDRFSAERTGGSVSTLTIQRTQQEDSAVYLCASSLGSTGGTDTQYFGPGTRLTVL.

The V call is TRBV11-2, the J call TRBJ2-7; weak D call: TRBD2 (6 bases). The CDR3 runs 15 residues. Trimming stripped 5 bases from V and 2 bases from J, with 16 bases between. Germline assignment: CDR1 SGHAT and CDR2 FQNNGV. The CDR3 spells CASSRGAGGAYEQYF. The CDR3 DNA reads as TGTGCCAGCAGCCGCGGGGCCGGCGGGGCCTACGAGCAGTACTTC.

This clone was seen a few times. The rearrangement links TRBV4-1 to TRBJ2-6; 13 nucleotides agree with TRBD2. CDR3 length: 18 amino acids. CDR1 is MGHRA, CDR2 YSYEKL, per germline. V dropped 3 bases and J dropped 0; count of bases not matched to a gene: 2. The CDR3 DNA reads as TGCGCCAGCAGCCACGGACTAGCGGGGGTCTCTGGGGCCAACGTCCTGACTTTC. Its protein product is CASSHGLAGVSGANVLTF.

This clone was picked up a small number of times. Here the CDR3 reads CASSVADRERTEAFF. The CDR3 nucleotides are TGTGCCAGCAGCGTAGCCGACCGGGAGCGAACTGAAGCTTTCTTT. The gene calls are TRBV9 and TRBJ1-1, with no clear D. Trimming removed 0 bases from V and 5 bases from J, with 14 bases in between. Per germline, CDR1 SGDLS and CDR2 YYNGEE. The CDR3 totals 15 residues.

The sample holds a few counts of this clone. The gene calls are TRBV7-2 and TRBJ2-3; TRBD2 agrees at 10 bases. The V and J ends lost 5 bases and 5 bases, in that order; junction bases with no gene match: 10. Germline V gene sequence: CDR1 SGHTA, CDR2 FQGNSA. This CDR3 is 16 amino acids long. As DNA, the CDR3 is TGTGCCAGCAGCCCTCCAGAAGCGGGGGGGATAGATACGCAGTATTTT. As protein: CASSPPEAGGIDTQYF.

The CDR3, as DNA: TGCGCCAGCAGCTTTGGACAGGGTGAAGCTTTCTTT. This gives the protein CASSFGQGEAFF. The genes are TRBV5-1 and TRBJ1-1; 8 bases fit TRBD1. Unmatched junction bases numbered 1, after V lost 2 bases and J lost 7 bases. The CDR3 extends over 12 amino acids. Germline-derived CDR1 and CDR2 are SGHRS and YFSETQ.

CDR3 region: CASHGDTSYNEQFF. CDR3 DNA sequence: TGCGCATCCCACGGGGATACCTCCTACAATGAGCAGTTCTTC. The gene calls are TRBV23-1 and TRBJ2-1; D is perhaps TRBD2 (5 bases). TRBV23-1 is classed as an ORF, of uncertain function. The CDR3 covers 14 residues.

This clone was seen more than once but under ten times. The CDR3: CASSYDRAYGYTF. The CDR3 bases are TGTGCCAGCAGTTACGACAGAGCCTATGGCTACACCTTC. The genes are TRBV6-5 and TRBJ1-2; a possible D gene is TRBD1 (5 bases). Trimming left V 2 bases short and J 4 bases short, with 8 bases between. Germline loops: CDR1 MNHEY, CDR2 SVGAGI. The CDR3 runs to 13 residues.